The 14 T cell receptor beta chains presented below share a single source sample, sequenced in a study of blood T cell repertoires in COVID-19. The assay was immunoSEQ multiplex PCR, and TCRdb's table has in-frame clones only and misses some. The data contain approximately 190,000 clones, approximately 84% of them singletons. Sequences were obtained from peripheral blood. Receptors were obtained from a woman aged 65 to 85 with active or convalescent COVID-19.

This clone has more than one count but fewer than ten. This rearrangement joins TRBV21-1 to TRBJ1-5; no check of the table's D call, TRBD1, against the DNA was made. TRBV21-1 is deemed a pseudogene. CDR3 length equals 15 residues. CDR3 nucleotides: TGTGCCAGCCCCTTTTATCCCCCCAGGAATCAGCCCCAGCATTTT. It yields the protein CASPFYPPRNQPQHF.

The chain links TRBV20-1 to TRBJ1-1, with 8 bases identical to TRBD1. The CDR3 has 11 amino acids. V lost 6 bases and J lost 7; bases outside the gene matches: 4. Germline-derived CDR1 and CDR2 are DFQATT and SNEGSKA (reference sequence). The CDR3 DNA sequence: TGCAGTGCGTTTACAGGGGGTGAAGCTTTCTTT. Its protein product is CSAFTGGEAFF.

This clone was counted between two and nine times. The chain combines TRBV12-5 with TRBJ1-1, with D tentatively TRBD1 (6 bases). Germline V gene sequence: CDR1 LGHNT, CDR2 FRNRAP. This CDR3 has 18 residues. V dropped 0 bases and J dropped 1 base, with 18 bases sitting between them. In nucleotides, the CDR3 is TGTGCTAGTGGTTTGGTACGACAGGACTCGGTAGGGAACACTGAAGCTTTCTTT. It codes for CASGLVRQDSVGNTEAFF.

The CDR3 sequence is CASSRTIGTSNEKLFF. CDR3 DNA sequence: TGCGCCAGCAGCCGAACGATCGGGACATCCAATGAAAAACTGTTTTTT. The rearrangement links TRBV4-1 to TRBJ1-4, with TRBD1 as a possible D gene (6 bases). V was clipped by 4 bases and J by 5 bases, with 17 bases between them. This CDR3 is built from 16 residues. The germline gives CDR1 MGHRA, CDR2 YSYEKL.

This chain uses TRBV5-4 with TRBJ1-1, with a tentative D call TRBD1 (6 bases). The V and J ends lost 3 bases and 4 bases respectively, with 19 bases between them. Germline V CDR1 and CDR2: SGHNT, YYREEE (reference sequence). The CDR3 loop spans 16 amino acids. CDR3 bases: TGTGCCAGCAGCTCTGGAATGGGGGCTCAATTCACTGAAGCTTTCTTT. Its protein product is CASSSGMGAQFTEAFF.

This clone was seen only once. The chain joins TRBV11-2 to TRBJ2-3; TRBD2 matches at 15 bases. The ends lost 3 bases at V and 4 bases at J; junction bases unmatched: 8. This CDR3 contains 18 residues. Per germline, CDR1 SGHAT and CDR2 FQNNGV. The CDR3 nucleotides read TGTGCCAGCAGCTTCGGGACTAGCGGGGGGACGTGGGCAGATACGCAGTATTTT. It yields the protein CASSFGTSGGTWADTQYF. The complete variable domain, with remaining parts taken from reference TRBV11-2 and TRBJ2-3, reads EAGVAQSPRYKIIEKRQSVAFWCNPISGHATLYWYQQILGQGPKLLIQFQNNGVVDDSQLPKDRFSAERLKGVDSTLKIQPAKLEDSAVYLCASSFGTSGGTWADTQYFGPGTRLTVL.

The chain has TRBV5-1 and TRBJ1-1; TRBD1 agrees at 9 bases. The CDR3 has 14 residues. V lost 4 bases to trimming and J lost 3 bases; unmatched junction nucleotides: 4. Germline V lookup: CDR1 SGHRS, CDR2 YFSETQ. CDR3 DNA sequence: TGCGCCAGCAGCCCGGGGGACAGGGACACTGAAGCTTTCTTT. Protein product: CASSPGDRDTEAFF.

This sequence joins TRBV29-1 and TRBJ1-5, with a possible D match to TRBD1 (5 bases). Per the germline V gene, CDR1 is SQVTM and CDR2 is ANQGSEA. The CDR3 consists of 14 residues. Trimming removed 3 bases from V and 0 bases from J, with 9 bases in between. The chain's CDR3 is CSVDEQDSNQPQHF. The CDR3 DNA is TGCAGCGTTGATGAACAGGATAGCAATCAGCCCCAGCATTTT. The variable domain in full, with the rest retrieved from reference TRBV29-1 and TRBJ1-5, is SAVISQKPSRDICQRGTSLTIQCQVDSQVTMMFWYRQQPGQSLTLIATANQGSEATYESGFVIDKFPISRPNLTFSTLTVSNMSPEDSSIYLCSVDEQDSNQPQHFGDGTRLSIL.

The V gene is TRBV19, the J gene TRBJ1-2; TRBD1 aligns across 10 bases. Germline loops: CDR1 LNHDA, CDR2 SQIVND (reference sequence). This CDR3 comprises 17 residues. V dropped 5 bases and J dropped 8; count of bases not matched to a gene: 17. DNA of the CDR3: TGTGCCAGTAGTGCAAGCCCCGGACAGGGGGGCTCATGGGGCTACACCTTC. Its protein is CASSASPGQGGSWGYTF.

This chain uses TRBV19 with TRBJ1-3; D unresolved. In germline, CDR1 is LNHDA, CDR2 SQIVND (reference sequence). This CDR3 contains 15 residues. Trimming pared 6 bases from V and 8 bases from J, leaving 20 bases between. The CDR3 region is CASSPEGPFPDTIYF. The CDR3 DNA follows: TGTGCCAGTAGCCCCGAGGGCCCGTTCCCAGACACCATATATTTT.

The gene calls are TRBV6-5 and TRBJ2-3, with D possibly being TRBD1 (6 bases). CDR3 size: 14 residues. In germline, CDR1 is MNHEY, CDR2 SVGAGI. Between the trimmed V and J ends, which lost 6 bases and 0 bases, there was a span of 10 bases. The CDR3 sequence: CASRPDRSTDTQYF. For the CDR3, the DNA is TGTGCCAGCAGGCCGGACAGAAGCACAGATACGCAGTATTTT.

The chain is built from TRBV11-1 and TRBJ2-5; D may be TRBD2 (5 bases). The length of the CDR3 is 15 residues. From germline, CDR1 is SGHAT and CDR2 FQDESV (reference sequence). The V end lost 5 bases, the J end lost 7 bases, and 20 bases lay between the germline ends. CDR3 sequence reads: CASSRNSGLRATQYF. The CDR3 DNA sequence: TGTGCCAGCAGCAGGAATTCGGGGTTGCGCGCGACCCAGTACTTC.

V and J are TRBV20-1 and TRBJ2-1, with TRBD2 matching 9 bases. Germline V lookup: CDR1 DFQATT, CDR2 SNEGSKA (reference sequence). V trimming: 3 bases; J trimming: 7 bases; junction bases outside the gene matches: 7. The CDR3 contains 14 residues. The CDR3 here is CSASSASGTNEQFF. The CDR3 nucleotides read TGCAGTGCTAGTTCAGCTAGCGGGACTAATGAGCAGTTCTTC.

This chain joins TRBV27 and TRBJ1-2, with TRBD1 as a possible D gene (5 bases). The CDR3 spans 13 residues. The germline gives CDR1 MNHEY, CDR2 SMNVEV (reference sequence). V lost 4 bases to trimming and J lost 1 base, with 7 bases between them. CDR3 coding DNA: TGTGCCAGCAGTTCCGGGGGTAACTATGGCTACACCTTC. This codes for CASSSGGNYGYTF.